The present T cell receptor beta chain was sequenced within a study of blood T cell repertoires in COVID-19. In the study overall: The United States, Italy and Spain provided the acute and convalescent COVID-19 samples. Sample material is recorded as cDNA or gDNA derived from T cells, B-cell-depleted T cells, or PBMCs.

This CDR3 contains 15 residues. V lost 2 bases to trimming and J lost 5 bases, with 10 bases between them. Per germline, CDR1 SGHTA and CDR2 FQGTGA. Study processing details: From reference gene primer amplification, estimates of nucleated cell counts were derived. Clones were sequenced by immunoSEQ multiplex PCR, and TCRdb holds only the in-frame ones, with some missing. V and J calls and clone size come straight from that table; D and trimming were deduced from the DNA. The sample includes roughly 100,000 clones, 70% to 80% seen only once; the top ten take approximately 0.88%. The chain recombines TRBV7-3 with TRBJ1-6; D is perhaps TRBD1 (5 bases). The sequence was collected from a human donor with acute or convalescent COVID-19. The donor label of this sample is uncertain. Sample: peripheral blood. The CDR3 nucleotides are TGTGCCAGCAGCTTAGGGCCAGGGCATAATTCACCCCTCCACTTT. Translating gives CASSLGPGHNSPLHF.